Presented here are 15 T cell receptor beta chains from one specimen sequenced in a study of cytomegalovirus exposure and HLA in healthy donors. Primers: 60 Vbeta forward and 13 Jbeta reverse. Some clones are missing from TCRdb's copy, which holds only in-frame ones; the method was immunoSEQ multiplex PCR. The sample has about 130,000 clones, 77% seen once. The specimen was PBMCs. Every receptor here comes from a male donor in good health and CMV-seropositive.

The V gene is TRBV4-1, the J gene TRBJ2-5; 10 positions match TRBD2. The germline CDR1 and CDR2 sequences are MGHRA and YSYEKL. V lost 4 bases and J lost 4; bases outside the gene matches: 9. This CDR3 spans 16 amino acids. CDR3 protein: CASSPGSGGAPETQYF. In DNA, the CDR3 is TGCGCCAGCAGCCCAGGGAGCGGGGGGGCCCCAGAGACCCAGTACTTC.

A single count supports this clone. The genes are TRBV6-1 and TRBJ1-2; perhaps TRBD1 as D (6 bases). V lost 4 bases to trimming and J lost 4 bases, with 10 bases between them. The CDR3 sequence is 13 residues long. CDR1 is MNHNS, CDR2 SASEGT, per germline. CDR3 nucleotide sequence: TGTGCCAGCAGTGCCGACAGGATCTATGGCTACACCTTC. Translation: CASSADRIYGYTF.

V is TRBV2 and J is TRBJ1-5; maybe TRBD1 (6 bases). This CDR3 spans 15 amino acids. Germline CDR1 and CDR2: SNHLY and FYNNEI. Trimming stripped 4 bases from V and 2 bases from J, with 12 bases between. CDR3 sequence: CASSVTGTGNQPQHF. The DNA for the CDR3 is TGTGCCAGCAGTGTTACAGGGACGGGCAATCAGCCCCAGCATTTT.

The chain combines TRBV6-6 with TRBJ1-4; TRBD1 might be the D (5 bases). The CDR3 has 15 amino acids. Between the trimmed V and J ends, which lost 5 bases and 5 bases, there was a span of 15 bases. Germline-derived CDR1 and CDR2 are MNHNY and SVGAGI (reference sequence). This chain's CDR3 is CASSTRVGNNEKLFF. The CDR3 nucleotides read TGTGCCAGCAGTACCAGGGTTGGGAACAATGAAAAACTGTTTTTT.

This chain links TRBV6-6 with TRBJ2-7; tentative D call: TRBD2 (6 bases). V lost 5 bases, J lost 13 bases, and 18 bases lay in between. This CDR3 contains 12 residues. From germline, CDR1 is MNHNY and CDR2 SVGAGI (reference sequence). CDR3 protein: CASSPGTDAGYF. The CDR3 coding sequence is TGTGCCAGCAGTCCGGGGACGGACGCGGGATACTTC.

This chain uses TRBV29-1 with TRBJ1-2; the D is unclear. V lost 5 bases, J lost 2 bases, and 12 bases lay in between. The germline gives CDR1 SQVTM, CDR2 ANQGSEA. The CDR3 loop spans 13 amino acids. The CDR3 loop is CSVQQPLNYGYTF. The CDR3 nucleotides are TGCAGCGTTCAACAGCCCCTGAACTATGGCTACACCTTC.

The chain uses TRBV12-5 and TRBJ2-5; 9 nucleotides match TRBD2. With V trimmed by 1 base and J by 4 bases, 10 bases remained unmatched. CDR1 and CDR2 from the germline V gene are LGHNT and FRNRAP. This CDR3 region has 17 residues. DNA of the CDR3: TGTGCTAGTGGTTTGGGACTAGCGGTCCGAGGGACAGAGACCCAGTACTTC. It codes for CASGLGLAVRGTETQYF.

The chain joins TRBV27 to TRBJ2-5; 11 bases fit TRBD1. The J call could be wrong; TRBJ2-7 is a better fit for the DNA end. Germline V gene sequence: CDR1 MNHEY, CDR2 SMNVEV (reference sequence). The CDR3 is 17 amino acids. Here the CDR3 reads CASSPSLGDRGFYEQYF. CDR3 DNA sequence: TGTGCCAGCAGTCCCTCCTTGGGGGACAGGGGGTTCTACGAGCAGTACTTC.

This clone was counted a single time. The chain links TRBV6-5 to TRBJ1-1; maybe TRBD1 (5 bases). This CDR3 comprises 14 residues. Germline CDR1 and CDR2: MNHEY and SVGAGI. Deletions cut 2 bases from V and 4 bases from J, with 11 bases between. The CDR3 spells CASSYVVGGTEAFF. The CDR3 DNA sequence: TGTGCCAGCAGTTACGTCGTCGGGGGCACTGAAGCTTTCTTT.

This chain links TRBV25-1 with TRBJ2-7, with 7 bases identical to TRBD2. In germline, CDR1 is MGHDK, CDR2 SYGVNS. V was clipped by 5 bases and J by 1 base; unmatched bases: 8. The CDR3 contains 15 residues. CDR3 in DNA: TGTGCCAGCAGTTCCCCAGGACTAGGTTCCTACGAGCAGTACTTC. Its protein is CASSSPGLGSYEQYF.

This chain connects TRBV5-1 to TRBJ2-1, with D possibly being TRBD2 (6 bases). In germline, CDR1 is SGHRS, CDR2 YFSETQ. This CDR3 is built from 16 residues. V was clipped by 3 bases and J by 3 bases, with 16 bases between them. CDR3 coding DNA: TGCGCCAGCAGCTCGGACGTTAGCGGCTACTACAATGAGCAGTTCTTC. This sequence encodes CASSSDVSGYYNEQFF. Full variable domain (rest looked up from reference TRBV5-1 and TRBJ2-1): KAGVTQTPRYLIKTRGQQVTLSCSPISGHRSVSWYQQTPGQGLQFLFEYFSETQRNKGNFPGRFSGRQFSNSRSEMNVSTLELGDSALYLCASSSDVSGYYNEQFFGPGTRLTVL.

The CDR3: CASSYSRVENEKLFF. CDR3 sequence (DNA): TGTGCCAGCAGTTACTCCAGGGTAGAGAATGAAAAACTGTTTTTT. J is TRBJ1-4 and V is TRBV6-5; D may be TRBD1 (5 bases). Germline CDR1 and CDR2: MNHEY and SVGAGI. V shed 0 bases and J shed 5 bases, with 10 bases lying between them. The CDR3 is 15 amino acids.

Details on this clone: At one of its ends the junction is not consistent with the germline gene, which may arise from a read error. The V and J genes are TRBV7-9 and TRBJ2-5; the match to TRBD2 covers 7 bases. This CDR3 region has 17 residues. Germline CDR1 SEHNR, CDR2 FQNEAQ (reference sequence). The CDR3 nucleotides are TGTTCCAGCAGCTTAGAGGGGCGAGCGGGATGGTCGGAGACCCAGTACTTC. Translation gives CSSSLEGRAGWSETQYF.

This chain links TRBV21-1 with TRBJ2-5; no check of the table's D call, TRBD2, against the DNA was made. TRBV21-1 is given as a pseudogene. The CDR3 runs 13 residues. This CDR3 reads CASSNPPSTSEYF. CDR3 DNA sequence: TGTGCCAGCAGCAATCCTCCTTCGACTAGTGAGTACTTC.

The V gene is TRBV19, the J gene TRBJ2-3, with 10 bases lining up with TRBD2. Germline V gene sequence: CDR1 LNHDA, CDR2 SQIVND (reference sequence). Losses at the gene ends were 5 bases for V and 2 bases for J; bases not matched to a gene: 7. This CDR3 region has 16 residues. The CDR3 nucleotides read TGTGCCAGTAGTGGGACTCTAGCGGGGGACACAGATACGCAGTATTTT. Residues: CASSGTLAGDTDTQYF.